This T cell receptor (beta chain) originates from a study of T-cell reconstitution after alpha-beta-depleted transplantation in children. V was cut by 6 bases and J by 0 bases, with 9 bases left in between. The CDR3 consists of 14 residues. Germline CDR1 is SGHRS and CDR2 is YFSETQ. This clonotype was observed a handful of times. Its antigen remains unidentified. Study results and caveats: T-cell numbers and diversity one year post-transplant derived largely from freshly generated T cells. It was surviving recipient T cells and thymic progenitors that gave some patients high TCRbeta diversity at day 60. Reportedly, alpha-beta T cells present about two months post-transplant originated from several hundred expanded clones of graft origin.

Unique molecular identifiers were used in preparing the TCRbeta library. MiXCR, run by TCRdb on the PCR reads, gives a single entry per CDR3 protein. The sample carries about 90,000 distinct CDR3 sequences, roughly 16% recorded once. The J gene is TRBJ2-2, the V gene TRBV5-1; D call uncertain. Sequenced here: PBMCs, mostly from graft donor cells, sampled 180 days after TCRalphabeta/CD19-depleted stem cell transplant. The TCR was taken from a male patient aged 2-15 years who had a stem cell transplant for acute lymphoblastic leukemia, so the T cells may come from the graft donor. CDR3 sequence (DNA): TGCGCCAGCACCGGCCCTGCGAACACCGGGGAGCTGTTTTTT. It codes for CASTGPANTGELFF.